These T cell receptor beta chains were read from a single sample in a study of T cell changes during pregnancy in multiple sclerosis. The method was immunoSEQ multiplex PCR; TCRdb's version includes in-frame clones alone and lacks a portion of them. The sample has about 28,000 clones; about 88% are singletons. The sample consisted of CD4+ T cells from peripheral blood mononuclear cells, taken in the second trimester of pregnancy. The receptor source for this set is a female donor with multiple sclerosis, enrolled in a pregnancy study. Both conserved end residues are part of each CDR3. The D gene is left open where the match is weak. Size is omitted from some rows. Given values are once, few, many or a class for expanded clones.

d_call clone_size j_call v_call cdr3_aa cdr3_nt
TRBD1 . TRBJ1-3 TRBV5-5 CASGRIVGGAGGNTIYF TGTGCCAGCGGACGGATCGTAGGGGGCGCGGGCGGAAACACCATATATTTT
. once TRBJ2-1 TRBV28 CASSLAQGRQFF TGTGCCAGCAGTTTGGCCCAGGGGCGACAGTTCTTC
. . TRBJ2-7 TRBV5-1 CASSRGTAPEGISYEQYF TGCGCCAGCAGCCGCGGGACTGCTCCCGAGGGGATCTCCTACGAGCAGTACTTC
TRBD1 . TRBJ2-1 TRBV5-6 CASSLVGTGDYNEQFF TGTGCCAGCAGCTTGGTAGGGACAGGGGACTACAATGAGCAGTTCTTC
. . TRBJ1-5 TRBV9 CARGGSNQPQHF TGTGCCAGGGGGGGGAGCAATCAGCCCCAGCATTTT
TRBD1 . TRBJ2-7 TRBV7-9 CASSDSLRDRPYEQYF TGTGCCAGCAGCGACTCCCTCCGGGACAGACCCTACGAGCAGTACTTC
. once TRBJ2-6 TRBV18 CTSSVKSDIYKSANVLTF TGTACCAGCTCAGTGAAGTCGGACATTTACAAGTCGGCCAACGTCCTGACTTTC
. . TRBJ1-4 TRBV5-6 CASSLVGDIAEKLFF TGTGCCAGCAGCTTGGTCGGGGACATTGCTGAAAAACTGTTTTTT
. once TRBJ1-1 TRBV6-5 CASSYASLNTEAFF TGTGCCAGCAGTTACGCCAGTTTGAACACTGAAGCTTTCTTT
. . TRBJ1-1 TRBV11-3 CASSSAGFGSAEAFF TGTGCCAGCAGCTCAGCAGGGTTCGGAAGCGCTGAAGCTTTCTTT
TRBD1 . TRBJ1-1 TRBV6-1 CASSQGAVNTEAFF TGTGCCAGCAGCCAGGGGGCCGTGAACACTGAAGCTTTCTTT
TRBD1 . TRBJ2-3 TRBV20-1 CSARTGDTQYF TGCAGTGCTAGGACAGGGGATACGCAGTATTTT
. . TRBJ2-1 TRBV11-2 CASSFPQRVDEQFF TGTGCCAGCAGCTTTCCCCAGCGGGTGGATGAGCAGTTCTTC
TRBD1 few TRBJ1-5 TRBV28 CASSLGGGQQPQHF TGTGCCAGCAGTTTAGGAGGGGGCCAGCAGCCCCAGCATTTT
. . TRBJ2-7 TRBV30 CAWSVPTGQAYEQYF TGTGCCTGGAGTGTCCCCACTGGACAAGCCTACGAGCAGTACTTC
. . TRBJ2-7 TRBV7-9 CASSRGDRHYF TGTGCCAGCAGCCGGGGGGACAGGCATTACTTC
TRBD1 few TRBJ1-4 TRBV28 CASSPLDREEKLFF TGTGCCAGCAGTCCTCTCGACAGGGAGGAAAAACTGTTTTTT
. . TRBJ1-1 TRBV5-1 CASSVGVLAGEAFF TGCGCCAGCTCTGTGGGGGTCCTAGCGGGTGAAGCTTTCTTT
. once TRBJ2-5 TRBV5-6 CASSLEAWGRETQYF TGTGCCAGCAGCCTGGAAGCGTGGGGCCGGGAGACCCAGTACTTC
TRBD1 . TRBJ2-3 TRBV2 CASSEGTGYTDTQYF TGTGCCAGCAGTGAAGGGACAGGTTACACAGATACGCAGTATTTT
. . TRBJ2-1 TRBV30 CAWISRLSYNEQFF TGTGCCTGGATATCCAGGTTAAGCTACAATGAGCAGTTCTTC
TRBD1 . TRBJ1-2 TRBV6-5 CASSPQGAVYGYTF TGTGCCAGCAGCCCTCAGGGGGCGGTCTATGGCTACACCTTC
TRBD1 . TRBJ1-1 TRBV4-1 CASSQVRDRGPSFF TGCGCCAGCAGCCAGGTCCGGGACAGGGGGCCATCTTTCTTT
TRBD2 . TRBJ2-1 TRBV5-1 CASSLVSGGASYNEQFF TGCGCCAGCAGCTTGGTTAGCGGGGGGGCCTCCTACAATGAGCAGTTCTTC
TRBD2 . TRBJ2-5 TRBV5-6 CASSLTSGGQETQYF TGTGCCAGCAGCTTGACTAGCGGGGGGCAAGAGACCCAGTACTTC
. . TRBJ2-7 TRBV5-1 CASSRLTDSYEQYF TGCGCCAGCAGCCGCTTGACAGACTCCTACGAGCAGTACTTC
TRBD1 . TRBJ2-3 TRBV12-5 CASGIPPGGSTDTQYF TGTGCTAGTGGTATCCCGCCAGGGGGCAGCACAGATACGCAGTATTTT
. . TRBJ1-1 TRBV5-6 CASSLQQIDTEAFF TGTGCCAGCAGCTTGCAACAGATTGACACTGAAGCTTTCTTT
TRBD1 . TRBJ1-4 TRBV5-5 CASSPDRGPATNEKLFF TGTGCCAGCAGTCCCGACAGGGGTCCTGCAACTAATGAAAAACTGTTTTTT
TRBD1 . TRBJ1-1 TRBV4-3 CASTINPGQDLYTEAFF TGCGCCAGCACTATCAATCCGGGACAGGATCTCTACACTGAAGCTTTCTTT
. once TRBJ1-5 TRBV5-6 CASSLSYSNQPQHF TGTGCCAGCAGCTTGTCCTATAGCAATCAGCCCCAGCATTTT
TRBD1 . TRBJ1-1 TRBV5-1 CASSLWGDRAGTEAFF TGCGCCAGCAGCTTGTGGGGGGACAGGGCCGGAACTGAAGCTTTCTTT
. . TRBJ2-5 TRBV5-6 CASSQPGQETQYF TGTGCCAGCAGCCAGCCAGGGCAAGAGACCCAGTACTTC
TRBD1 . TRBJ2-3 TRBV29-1 CSVEGGQVRDTQYF TGCAGCGTTGAAGGGGGACAGGTGAGGGATACGCAGTATTTT
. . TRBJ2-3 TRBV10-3 CAISESLTGDTQYF TGTGCCATCAGTGAGTCCTTAACAGGGGATACGCAGTATTTT
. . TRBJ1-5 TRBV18 CASSPTADQPQHF TGTGCCAGCTCACCTACCGCGGATCAGCCCCAGCATTTT
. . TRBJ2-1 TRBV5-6 CASSLSGTSSYNEQFF TGTGCCAGCAGCTTGTCCGGGACATCCTCCTACAATGAGCAGTTCTTC
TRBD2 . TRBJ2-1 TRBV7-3 CASSLIGLAASYNEQFF TGTGCCAGCAGCTTAATCGGGCTAGCGGCCTCCTACAATGAGCAGTTCTTC
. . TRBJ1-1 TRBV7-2 CASSSVGGMNTEAFF TGTGCCAGCAGCTCAGTGGGGGGGATGAACACTGAAGCTTTCTTT
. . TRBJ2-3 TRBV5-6 CASSFRDKAQYF TGTGCCAGCAGCTTTAGGGACAAGGCGCAGTATTTT
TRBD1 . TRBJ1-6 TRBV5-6 CASSGDRGWGNSPLHF TGTGCCAGCAGCGGGGACAGGGGCTGGGGGAATTCACCCCTCCACTTT
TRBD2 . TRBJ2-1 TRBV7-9 CASSLARLGGGAYNEQFF TGTGCCAGCAGCTTAGCGCGGCTTGGCGGGGGGGCCTACAATGAGCAGTTCTTC
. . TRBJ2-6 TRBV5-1 CASSPAVGANVLTF TGCGCCAGCAGCCCCGCGGTTGGGGCCAACGTCCTGACTTTC
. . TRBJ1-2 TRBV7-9 CASSQSGLGGYTF TGTGCCAGCAGCCAATCAGGGTTGGGAGGCTACACCTTC
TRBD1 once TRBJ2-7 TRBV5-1 CASSIGTGGGEQYF TGCGCCAGCAGCATTGGGACAGGGGGAGGGGAGCAGTACTTC
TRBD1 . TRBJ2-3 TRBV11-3 CASSPQGPTADTQYF TGTGCCAGCAGCCCACAGGGGCCCACCGCAGATACGCAGTATTTT
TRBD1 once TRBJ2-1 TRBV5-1 CASSLATGGHAYNEQFF TGCGCCAGCAGCTTGGCGACAGGGGGGCACGCCTACAATGAGCAGTTCTTC
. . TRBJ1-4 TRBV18 CASSGGLHEKLFF TGTGCCAGCTCCGGCGGATTACATGAAAAACTGTTTTTT
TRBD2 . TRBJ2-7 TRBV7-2 CASSSGAGLAVFYQYF TGTGCCAGCAGCTCCGGTGCGGGACTAGCGGTTTTCTATCAGTACTTC
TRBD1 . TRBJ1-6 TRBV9 CASSVDDRGGSPLHF TGTGCCAGCAGCGTAGATGACAGGGGAGGTTCACCCCTCCACTTT
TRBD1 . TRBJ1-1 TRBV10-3 CAISRDRYNTEAFF TGTGCCATCAGTCGGGACAGGTATAACACTGAAGCTTTCTTT
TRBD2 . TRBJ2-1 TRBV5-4 CASSPPGLAFNEQFF TGTGCCAGCAGCCCCCCCGGACTAGCTTTCAATGAGCAGTTCTTC